This section outlines one T cell receptor (beta chain) sequence together with its context. The antigen remains unidentified. The data were obtained in a study of cytomegalovirus exposure and HLA in healthy donors. Findings and caveats of the study: Rarity characterized most TCR sequences, yet some public TCRs appeared in many donors. For cytomegalovirus status, the classifier reportedly gave diagnoses with high specificity and sensitivity. There were a few CMV-associated chains whose specificity for CMV antigens was confirmed in vitro.

In germline, CDR1 is SGDLS, CDR2 YYNGEE. Trimming took off 0 bases at V and 4 bases at J, with 10 bases between the two ends. This CDR3 contains 14 residues. Method: immunoSEQ multiplex PCR; TCRdb's copy keeps in-frame clones and lacks some. The table shows 200,000 or so clones, with around 83% occurring only once. The TCR comes from a woman under 40 in good health and CMV-seropositive. The chain employs TRBV9 and TRBJ1-1; D is perhaps TRBD1 (5 bases). Input material: PBMCs. For the CDR3, the DNA is TGTGCCAGCAGCGTAGAAGGGGAACCCACTGAAGCTTTCTTT. Its protein is CASSVEGEPTEAFF.